One and the same sample provided the 26 T cell receptor beta chains below, sequenced in a study of T cell changes during pregnancy in multiple sclerosis (dated by TCRdb to the late 2010s). Libraries were prepared through the immunoSEQ multiplex PCR assay. TCRdb holds this immuneACCESS table with in-frame rearrangements only. Some clones are missing; in checked studies, unresolved V genes explain under half, and the rest has no known cause. This sample comprises tens of thousands of clones, 90% to 95% of them detected only once. Around 1.5% of the sample rests with the top ten. This sample comprised peripheral blood, obtained in the second trimester of pregnancy. The receptors derive from a female donor in good health, enrolled as a control in a pregnancy study.

This clone was observed a single time. Being one base from a much bigger clone, this may be a read error. J is TRBJ1-4 and V is TRBV15; D gene ambiguous. Germline values: CDR1 LNHNV, CDR2 YYDKDF (reference sequence). The CDR3 runs to 15 residues. The CDR3 DNA sequence: TGTGCCGCCAGCAGAGATCGCGGGGTCCGCCAAAAACTGTTTTTT. Its protein is CAASRDRGVRQKLFF.

V gene TRBV10-3 combines with J gene TRBJ1-1; 8 positions match TRBD1. V shed 10 bases and J 6 bases; nucleotides not matched to a gene: 7. The CDR3 is 12 residues long. Germline CDR1 ENHRY, CDR2 SYGVKD. CDR3 DNA: TGTGCCACTGGACAGGGCCGCCCTGAAGCTTTCTTT. Encoded protein: CATGQGRPEAFF.

This clone has just one count. The gene calls are TRBV11-2 and TRBJ2-1, with 12 bases lining up with TRBD1. The CDR3 consists of 18 residues. Germline V CDR1 and CDR2: SGHAT, FQNNGV. Trimming removed 3 bases from V and 9 bases from J; junction bases left unmatched: 15. The chain's CDR3 is CASSLTGTGGPARSEQFF. The CDR3 DNA is TGTGCCAGCAGCTTGACCGGGACAGGGGGCCCCGCCCGAAGTGAGCAGTTCTTC.

The rearrangement joins TRBV19 to TRBJ2-7, with a weak D call TRBD1 (6 bases). Germline V gene lookup returns CDR1 LNHDA and CDR2 SQIVND (reference sequence). V gave up 2 bases and J gave up 2 bases, with 19 bases separating them. The length of the CDR3 is 17 residues. The CDR3 DNA reads TGTGCCAGTAGTATAAGTTTCGCAGGGGCTATACCCTACGAGCAGTACTTC. It specifies CASSISFAGAIPYEQYF.

The chain uses TRBV5-4 and TRBJ2-6; weak D call: TRBD2 (5 bases). Per germline, CDR1 SGHNT and CDR2 YYREEE (reference sequence). The CDR3 spans 16 residues. The V gene lost 4 bases and the J gene lost 1 base, with 12 bases spanning the gap. The DNA of the CDR3 is TGTGCCAGCAGCCCGAGGAGGACGTCTGGGGCCAACGTCCTGACTTTC. Protein product: CASSPRRTSGANVLTF.

This chain connects TRBV10-1 to TRBJ2-3; 14 bases are shared with TRBD2. Germline values: CDR1 WNHNN, CDR2 SYGVQD (reference sequence). After removal of 5 bases from V and 6 bases from J, the junction contained 7 bases not matched to a gene. The CDR3 sequence is 16 residues long. The CDR3 region is CASSSGTSGGSDTQYF. The CDR3 DNA sequence: TGCGCCAGCAGTTCCGGGACTAGCGGGGGTTCGGATACGCAGTATTTT.

This rearrangement joins TRBV7-2 to TRBJ1-4, with D maybe TRBD1 (5 bases). The CDR3 runs 14 residues. Germline V lookup: CDR1 SGHTA, CDR2 FQGNSA. Trimming pared 3 bases from V and 4 bases from J, leaving 9 bases between. The CDR3 DNA sequence: TGTGCCAGCAGCTTCCGGGGGGGTAATGAAAAACTGTTTTTT. The encoded protein is CASSFRGGNEKLFF.

The V call is TRBV15, the J call TRBJ1-3; no firm D call. The CDR3 has 16 residues. Trimming cost V 0 bases and J 0 bases, with 9 bases left between them. The V gene's germline CDR1 is LNHNV and CDR2 YYDKDF (reference sequence). CDR3 DNA: TGTGCCACCAGCAGAGATGTAGTCGCCTCTGGAAACACCATATATTTT. It encodes CATSRDVVASGNTIYF.

V usage is TRBV9 and J usage is TRBJ2-1, with TRBD2 matching over 8 bases. The CDR3 covers 16 residues. Germline V gives CDR1 SGDLS, CDR2 YYNGEE. Trimming removed 3 bases from V and 0 bases from J; junction bases left unmatched: 5. Written as DNA, the CDR3 is TGTGCCAGCAGCGGCCTTAGCGGGATCTCCTACAATGAGCAGTTCTTC. It specifies CASSGLSGISYNEQFF. The entire variable domain, with the rest obtained from reference TRBV9 and TRBJ2-1, is as follows: DSGVTQTPKHLITATGQRVTLRCSPRSGDLSVYWYQQSLDQGLQFLIQYYNGEERAKGNILERFSAQQFPDLHSELNLSSLELGDSALYFCASSGLSGISYNEQFFGPGTRLTVL.

The chain is built from TRBV2 and TRBJ2-5; 10 bases match TRBD2. The V gene's germline CDR1 is SNHLY and CDR2 FYNNEI. V was clipped by 4 bases and J by 9 bases; unmatched bases: 8. CDR3 length equals 14 residues. The CDR3 spells CASSGTSGVSAQYF. Written as DNA, the CDR3 is TGTGCCAGCAGTGGTACTAGCGGGGTTTCGGCCCAGTACTTC. The whole variable domain, filled in from reference TRBV2 and TRBJ2-5, reads EPEVTQTPSHQVTQMGQEVILRCVPISNHLYFYWYRQILGQKVEFLVSFYNNEISEKSEIFDDQFSVERPDGSNFTLKIRSTKLEDSAMYFCASSGTSGVSAQYFGPGTRLLVL.

V and J are TRBV5-8 and TRBJ2-7, with TRBD1 matching over 9 bases. V shed 0 bases, J shed 6 bases, and the junction held 16 bases outside the gene matches. This CDR3 is built from 18 residues. Germline CDR1 reads SGHTS; CDR2 reads YDEGEE. CDR3 in amino acids: CASSLDYLVGQGSSEQYF. In DNA, the CDR3 is TGTGCCAGCAGCTTGGATTATTTGGTGGGACAGGGATCGTCCGAGCAGTACTTC.

The chain couples TRBV19 to TRBJ2-1; 10 nucleotides line up with TRBD2. The CDR3 is made up of 11 amino acids. J lost 14 bases, V lost 11 bases, and 9 bases had no gene match. CDR1 is LNHDA and CDR2 is SQIVND in the germline V gene (reference sequence). CDR3: CAGLLAGREFF. CDR3 coding DNA: TGTGCCGGATTACTAGCGGGAAGGGAGTTCTTC. Complete variable domain (other parts from reference TRBV19 and TRBJ2-1): DGGITQSPKYLFRKEGQNVTLSCEQNLNHDAMYWYRQDPGQGLRLIYYSQIVNDFQKGDIAEGYSVSREKKESFPLTVTSAQKNPTAFYLCAGLLAGREFFGPGTRLTVL.

This chain connects TRBV9 to TRBJ2-1; 12 bases match TRBD2. This CDR3 contains 16 residues. Germline V CDR1 and CDR2: SGDLS, YYNGEE. J gave up 9 bases and V 0 bases, and 7 bases lay outside the gene matches. The CDR3 reads CASSVGTSGNFGEQFF. In nucleotides, the CDR3 is TGTGCCAGCAGCGTAGGGACTAGCGGGAACTTCGGTGAGCAGTTCTTC.

The chain couples TRBV29-1 to TRBJ2-3, with 9 bases fitting TRBD1. Germline trimming cut 8 bases from V and 4 bases from J; bases unmatched to any gene: 4. The V gene's germline CDR1 is SQVTM and CDR2 ANQGSEA. The CDR3 length is 12 residues. The CDR3 DNA is TGCAGCATTCGGGACAGGGCAGATACGCAGTATTTT. This gives the protein CSIRDRADTQYF.

The chain joins TRBV28 to TRBJ2-7; 7 bases align to TRBD1. The CDR3 is 13 residues long. Germline CDR1 MDHEN, CDR2 SYDVKM. J lost 2 bases, V lost 6 bases, and 4 bases had no gene match. The CDR3 here is CASSNRGPYEQYF. CDR3 nucleotide sequence: TGTGCCAGCAGCAACAGGGGCCCCTACGAGCAGTACTTC. Full variable domain (remainder filled in from reference TRBV28 and TRBJ2-7): DVKVTQSSRYLVKRTGEKVFLECVQDMDHENMFWYRQDPGLGLRLIYFSYDVKMKEKGDIPEGYSVSREKKERFSLILESASTNQTSMYLCASSNRGPYEQYFGPGTRLTVT.

The gene calls are TRBV28 and TRBJ2-7, with a weak D call TRBD1 (5 bases). Germline V lookup: CDR1 MDHEN, CDR2 SYDVKM. The CDR3 is 18 residues long. Trimming shortened V by 2 bases and J by 2 bases, and 22 bases separated the two germline ends. The CDR3 region is CASSLESGSVDRAYEQYF. CDR3 DNA sequence: TGTGCCAGCAGTTTAGAAAGTGGGTCGGTAGACAGAGCCTACGAGCAGTACTTC.

This chain connects TRBV7-9 to TRBJ1-2; D is perhaps TRBD1 (6 bases). Trimming removed 3 bases at V and 8 bases at J, with 13 bases between. The germline V gene encodes CDR1 SEHNR and CDR2 FQNEAQ (reference sequence). The CDR3 covers 13 residues. The CDR3 loop reads CASSLVAGEGYTF. CDR3 DNA sequence: TGTGCCAGCAGCTTGGTGGCAGGGGAAGGCTACACCTTC.

J is TRBJ2-2 and V is TRBV4-1; no clear D gene. Germline loops: CDR1 MGHRA, CDR2 YSYEKL. Trimming shortened V by 1 base and J by 8 bases, and 8 bases separated the two germline ends. The CDR3 length is 13 residues. The CDR3 spells CASSQAWRGELFF. CDR3 DNA: TGCGCCAGCAGCCAAGCGTGGAGAGGGGAGCTGTTTTTT.

The V call is TRBV28, the J call TRBJ2-7; D possibly corresponds to TRBD2 (6 bases). Trimming removed 3 bases at V and 3 bases at J, with 15 bases between. The CDR3 extends over 15 amino acids. Germline V gene lookup returns CDR1 MDHEN and CDR2 SYDVKM. The CDR3 is CASSLRGGGSYEQYF. The DNA for the CDR3 is TGTGCCAGCAGTTTGAGGGGAGGAGGGAGCTACGAGCAGTACTTC.

J is TRBJ2-1 and V is TRBV4-1, with 7 bases fitting TRBD1. J was trimmed by 9 bases and V by 4 bases; bases with no gene match: 18. This CDR3 is 17 amino acids long. Germline CDR1 reads MGHRA; CDR2 reads YSYEKL. The CDR3 DNA reads as TGCGCCAGCAGCCGGGCCCCGGACAGGTTGAAGGACTCTGAGCAGTTCTTC. Its protein is CASSRAPDRLKDSEQFF.

V and J are TRBV2 and TRBJ1-1; the match to TRBD1 covers 7 bases. This CDR3 region has 14 residues. Trimming cost V 5 bases and J 2 bases; bases outside gene matches: 5. Germline V gene sequence: CDR1 SNHLY, CDR2 FYNNEI. CDR3 nucleotide sequence: TGTGCCAGCAGTATGGGACAGTATAACACTGAAGCTTTCTTT. It encodes CASSMGQYNTEAFF.

The chain joins TRBV28 to TRBJ2-7, with D perhaps matching TRBD1 (6 bases). There are 14 residues in the CDR3. The germline V gene has CDR1 MDHEN and CDR2 SYDVKM. Trimming cost V 5 bases and J 2 bases, with 13 bases left between them. Here the CDR3 DNA reads TGTGCCAGCAGTCACGGACAGCTTCCCTACGAGCAGTACTTC. Protein: CASSHGQLPYEQYF.

The rearrangement joins TRBV7-2 to TRBJ2-1; D is possibly TRBD2 (6 bases). Germline V lookup: CDR1 SGHTA, CDR2 FQGNSA. The CDR3 length is 14 residues. Deletions cut 5 bases from V and 6 bases from J, with 14 bases between. CDR3 protein: CASSPSRGSNEQFF. The CDR3 DNA sequence: TGTGCCAGCAGCCCTAGCCGGGGGAGCAATGAGCAGTTCTTC.

This clone came up once. The chain joins TRBV7-2 to TRBJ1-2; D is unclear. Germline CDR1 reads SGHTA; CDR2 reads FQGNSA. This CDR3 has 13 residues. V shed 3 bases and J shed 4 bases, with 9 bases lying between them. The CDR3 loop reads CASSLGRPYGYTF. The CDR3 coding sequence is TGTGCCAGCAGCTTGGGGAGACCCTATGGCTACACCTTC.

The chain has TRBV7-3 and TRBJ2-1; the D gene is possibly TRBD1 (7 bases). The length of the CDR3 is 15 residues. CDR1 SGHTA and CDR2 FQGTGA come from the germline V gene. Trimming stripped 1 base from V and 7 bases from J, with 14 bases between. The CDR3 coding sequence is TGTGCCAGCAGCTTAAGGGGGGACAGTAGAAATGAGCAGTTCTTC. Its translation is CASSLRGDSRNEQFF.

V gene TRBV4-1 combines with J gene TRBJ2-4, with TRBD2 matching 15 bases. The germline V gene encodes CDR1 MGHRA and CDR2 YSYEKL. The CDR3 runs 18 residues. Trimming cost V 4 bases and J 1 base; bases outside gene matches: 5. The CDR3 reads CASSPGLAGGVAKNIQYF. In DNA, the CDR3 is TGCGCCAGCAGCCCAGGACTAGCGGGAGGGGTGGCCAAAAACATTCAGTACTTC.